A selection of T cell receptor beta chains follows, all from one sample in a study of blood T cell repertoires in COVID-19. Measured with immunoSEQ multiplex PCR; TCRdb has only the in-frame clones, and not every one. The sample consists of about 410,000 clones, 80% to 90% of them appearing once. The sequencing input was peripheral blood. Receptor source: a woman in her twenties or thirties with active or convalescent COVID-19. CDR3s include the opening cysteine and the closing phenylalanine or tryptophan. The order of the fields is V gene, J gene, CDR3 protein.

>TRBV27|TRBJ2-2
CASSPLSGELFF
>TRBV11-2|TRBJ1-2
CASSAMQGNYGYTF
>TRBV7-9|TRBJ1-1
CASSFKPGGLNTEAFF
>TRBV4-1|TRBJ1-2
CASSQQTGLGGYTF
>TRBV3-1/TRBV3-2|TRBJ1-1
CASSRVGADTEAFF
>TRBV6-5|TRBJ2-7
CASRNLAGEAYEQYF
>TRBV6-2/TRBV6-3|TRBJ2-7
CASSHYRLTGRSSYEQYF
>TRBV7-9|TRBJ1-5
CASSLARDNQPQHF
>TRBV15|TRBJ2-1
CATSRTPGIYNEQFF
>TRBV25-1|TRBJ1-3
CASSELAGPGNTIYF
>TRBV6-1|TRBJ1-2
CASSERTGRGYGYTF
>TRBV11-2|TRBJ1-1
CASSSLQGNTEAFF
>TRBV6-5|TRBJ2-1
CASRQSGGHNEQFF
>TRBV5-4|TRBJ1-2
CASSLEGTGNGYTF
>TRBV30|TRBJ1-2
CASGTGDETF
>TRBV25-1|TRBJ2-7
CASSDPPQGSVKEQYF
>TRBV5-1|TRBJ2-7
CASSLGTGGPYEQYF
>TRBV6-5|TRBJ2-2
CASSSTRITGELFF
>TRBV6-5|TRBJ1-4
CASSYSTWNEKLFF
>TRBV18|TRBJ2-7
CASSLGQGAYEQYF
>TRBV5-1|TRBJ2-5
CASSLLAGEGETQYF
>TRBV19|TRBJ2-1
CATGFSAGNEQFF
>TRBV7-9|TRBJ1-3
CASSKGSDSGNTIYF
>TRBV4-1|TRBJ2-3
CASSQVVGSGITDTQYF
>TRBV5-1|TRBJ1-5
CASSLAGYSNQPQHF
>TRBV29-1|TRBJ2-3
CSVEKQGTLTDTQYF
>TRBV18|TRBJ1-3
CASSPLVQGFGNTIYF
>TRBV2|TRBJ1-2
CASSALSGSYGYTF
>TRBV5-4|TRBJ2-4
CASSLDAENKNIQYF
>TRBV4-1|TRBJ2-1
CASSQEFRSGGGNEQFF
>TRBV6-5|TRBJ1-5
CASSYSNLGQPQHF
>TRBV4-1|TRBJ1-1
CASSQDPPGQEFHTEAFF
>TRBV19|TRBJ1-2
CASSMTAGPYGYTF
>TRBV7-7|TRBJ1-2
CASSLGTGPDYTF
>TRBV10-1|TRBJ2-7
CASSEDRDRRNYEQYF
>TRBV6-5|TRBJ1-4
CASRGLGGRLEKLFF
>TRBV18|TRBJ2-2
CASSSYRTSGNTGELFF
>TRBV9|TRBJ2-1
CASSVEGGEQFF
>TRBV13|TRBJ2-5
CASSPALRQQETQYF
>TRBV6-4|TRBJ2-1
CASSPEAGGNEQFF
>TRBV27|TRBJ1-4
CASSWTWTMDGTNEKLFF
>TRBV11-3|TRBJ2-1
CASSPPSAAGVKEQFF
>TRBV19|TRBJ1-5
CASSTGGDWGNQPQHF
>TRBV5-1|TRBJ2-7
CASSFSSSYEQYF
>TRBV6-6|TRBJ2-7
CASSYSAGGSYEQYF
>TRBV3-1/TRBV3-2|TRBJ2-2
CASRRGVSGGAYGELFF
>TRBV5-5|TRBJ2-3
CASSWFARESADTQYF